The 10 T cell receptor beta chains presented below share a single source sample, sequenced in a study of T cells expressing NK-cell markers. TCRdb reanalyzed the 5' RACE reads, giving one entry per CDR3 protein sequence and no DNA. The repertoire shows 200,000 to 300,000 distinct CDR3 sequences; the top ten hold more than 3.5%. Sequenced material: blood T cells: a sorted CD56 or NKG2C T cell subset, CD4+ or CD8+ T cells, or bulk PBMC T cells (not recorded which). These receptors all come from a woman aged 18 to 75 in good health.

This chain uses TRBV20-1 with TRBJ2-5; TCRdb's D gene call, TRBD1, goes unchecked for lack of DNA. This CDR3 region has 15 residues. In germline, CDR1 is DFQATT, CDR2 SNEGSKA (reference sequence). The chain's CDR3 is CSGAKGGSGSETQYF.

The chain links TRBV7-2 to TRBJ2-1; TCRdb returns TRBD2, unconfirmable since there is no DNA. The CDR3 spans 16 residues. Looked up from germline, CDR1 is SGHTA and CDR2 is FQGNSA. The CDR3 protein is CASSLVGPSGRNEQFF.

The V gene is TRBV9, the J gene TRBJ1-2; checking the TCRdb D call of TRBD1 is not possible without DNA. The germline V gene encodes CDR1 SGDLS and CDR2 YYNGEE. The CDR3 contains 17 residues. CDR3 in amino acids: CASSGLDNRGLEYGYTF.

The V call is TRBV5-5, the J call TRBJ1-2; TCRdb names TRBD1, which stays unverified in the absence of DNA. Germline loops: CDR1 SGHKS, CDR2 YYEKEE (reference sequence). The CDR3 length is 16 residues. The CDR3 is CASSFQPTQAAGGYTF.

CDR3 amino acids: CSASRGDASTDTQYF. This chain uses TRBV20-1 with TRBJ2-3; no DNA is available, so the TRBD1 call from TCRdb remains unchecked. Germline CDR1 and CDR2: DFQATT and SNEGSKA (reference sequence). This CDR3 spans 15 amino acids.

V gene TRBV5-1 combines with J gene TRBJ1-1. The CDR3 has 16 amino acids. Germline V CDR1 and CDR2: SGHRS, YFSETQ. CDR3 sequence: CASSLGPALSNTEAFF. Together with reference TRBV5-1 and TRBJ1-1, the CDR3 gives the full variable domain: KAGVTQTPRYLIKTRGQQVTLSCSPISGHRSVSWYQQTPGQGLQFLFEYFSETQRNKGNFPGRFSGRQFSNSRSEMNVSTLELGDSALYLCASSLGPALSNTEAFFGQGTRLTVV.

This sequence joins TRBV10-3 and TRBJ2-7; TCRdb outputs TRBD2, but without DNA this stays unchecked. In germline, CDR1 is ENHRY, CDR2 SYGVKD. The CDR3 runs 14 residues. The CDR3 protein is CAISGAGGSYEQYF.

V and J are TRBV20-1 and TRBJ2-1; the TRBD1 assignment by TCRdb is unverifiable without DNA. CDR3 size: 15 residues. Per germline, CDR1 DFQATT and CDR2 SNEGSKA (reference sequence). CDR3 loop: CSAREPGPRGDEQFF.

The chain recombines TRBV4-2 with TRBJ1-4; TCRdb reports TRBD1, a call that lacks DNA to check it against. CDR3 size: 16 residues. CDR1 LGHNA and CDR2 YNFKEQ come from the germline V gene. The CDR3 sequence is CASSQEAPGTPVPLFF.

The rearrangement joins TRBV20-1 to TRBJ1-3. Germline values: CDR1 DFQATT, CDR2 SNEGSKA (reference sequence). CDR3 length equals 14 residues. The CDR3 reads CSAGREGSGNTIYF.